This TCR beta chain was captured in a study of CD8+ T cells in alopecia areata. For the study at large: Treated patients took oral tofacitinib at 5 to 10 mg twice daily.

Patients with alopecia areata provided lesional scalp punch biopsies as well as peripheral blood. Investigators isolated RNA and reverse transcribed it into cDNA to act as the sequencing template. The data were produced by immunoSEQ multiplex PCR, yet TCRdb's version contains in-frame clones alone and is incomplete. The sample holds more than 95,000 clones, 35% to 40% seen once. CDR3 length: 15 amino acids. CDR1 and CDR2 (germline): GTSNPN, SVGIG (reference sequence). Trimming at V came to 4 bases and at J to 2 bases, leaving 9 bases not matched to a gene. Sequencing was carried out using CD4+ T cells sorted from blood. The sequence was collected from a human donor with alopecia areata. The chain joins TRBV30 to TRBJ2-5, with 8 bases lining up with TRBD1. The CDR3 DNA sequence: TGTGCCTGGACCAATGGGGGGACAGGACAAGAGACCCAGTACTTC. Protein: CAWTNGGTGQETQYF.